A selection of T cell receptor beta chains follows, all from one sample in a study of shared clonotypes between healthy human individuals. Sequenced by immunoSEQ multiplex PCR; TCRdb stores in-frame clones only, minus some. The sample holds about 730,000 clones; 72% are singletons and the top ten take around 1.7%. Sequenced: memory CD4+ T cells sorted from blood. The receptors were sampled from a woman aged 25-40 years in good health. Both conserved end residues are part of each CDR3. A D gene is named only where the DNA matches it firmly. Clone size is stated in some rows and not others, as once, few, many or a class when expanded.

j_call: TRBJ2-3; v_call: TRBV21-1; d_call: -; clone_size: -; cdr3_aa: CASSKGETSTDTQYF; cdr3_nt: TGTGCCAGCAGCAAAGGGGAGACTAGCACAGATACGCAGTATTTT
j_call: TRBJ1-1; v_call: TRBV28; d_call: -; clone_size: -; cdr3_aa: CASSVPLVMNTEAFF; cdr3_nt: TGTGCCAGCAGTGTACCATTGGTGATGAACACTGAAGCTTTCTTT
j_call: TRBJ2-5; v_call: TRBV5-1; d_call: TRBD1; clone_size: -; cdr3_aa: CASSFTDRVFETQYF; cdr3_nt: TGCGCCAGCAGCTTCACAGACAGGGTGTTTGAGACCCAGTACTTC
j_call: TRBJ2-7; v_call: TRBV6-5; d_call: TRBD2; clone_size: -; cdr3_aa: CASSRGLAGGYEQYF; cdr3_nt: TGTGCCAGCAGCCGAGGACTAGCGGGAGGCTACGAGCAGTACTTC
j_call: TRBJ2-7; v_call: TRBV7-2; d_call: -; clone_size: -; cdr3_aa: CASSPLGGAWEQYF; cdr3_nt: TGTGCCAGCAGCCCCTTAGGGGGGGCATGGGAGCAGTACTTC
j_call: TRBJ1-1; v_call: TRBV7-9; d_call: -; clone_size: few; cdr3_aa: CASSKEENTEAFF; cdr3_nt: TGTGCCAGCAGCAAGGAGGAGAACACTGAAGCTTTCTTT
j_call: TRBJ1-2; v_call: TRBV9; d_call: -; clone_size: few; cdr3_aa: CASSVATEIYGYTF; cdr3_nt: TGTGCCAGCAGCGTAGCTACGGAGATCTATGGCTACACCTTC
j_call: TRBJ2-3; v_call: TRBV5-1; d_call: TRBD2; clone_size: -; cdr3_aa: CASSLGLAGSHGTDTQYF; cdr3_nt: TGCGCCAGCAGCTTGGGACTAGCGGGGTCTCATGGGACAGATACGCAGTATTTT
j_call: TRBJ2-3; v_call: TRBV6-5; d_call: -; clone_size: -; cdr3_aa: CASSPRQIWTDTQYF; cdr3_nt: TGTGCCAGCAGTCCACGACAAATTTGGACAGATACGCAGTATTTT
j_call: TRBJ1-2; v_call: TRBV5-5; d_call: TRBD1; clone_size: few; cdr3_aa: CASSLTGAFGYTF; cdr3_nt: TGTGCCAGCAGTTTGACAGGGGCTTTTGGCTACACCTTC
j_call: TRBJ2-7; v_call: TRBV5-1; d_call: TRBD1; clone_size: -; cdr3_aa: CASSVGQAFYEQYF; cdr3_nt: TGCGCCAGCAGCGTAGGACAGGCTTTCTACGAGCAGTACTTC
j_call: TRBJ2-7; v_call: TRBV5-8; d_call: -; clone_size: -; cdr3_aa: CASSTRGGYYEQYF; cdr3_nt: TGTGCCAGCAGCACAAGGGGGGGGTACTACGAGCAGTACTTC
j_call: TRBJ2-1; v_call: TRBV4-1; d_call: TRBD2; clone_size: few; cdr3_aa: CASSQPSGLAGARQFF; cdr3_nt: TGCGCCAGCAGCCAGCCCTCGGGGCTAGCGGGAGCTCGGCAGTTCTTC
j_call: TRBJ1-1; v_call: TRBV27; d_call: -; clone_size: -; cdr3_aa: CASSLEGGVVNTEAFF; cdr3_nt: TGTGCCAGCAGTTTAGAAGGAGGGGTGGTGAACACTGAAGCTTTCTTT
j_call: TRBJ1-6; v_call: TRBV28; d_call: -; clone_size: -; cdr3_aa: CASSSRQVSPLHF; cdr3_nt: TGTGCCAGCAGTTCGCGACAGGTATCACCCCTCCACTTT
j_call: TRBJ2-1; v_call: TRBV6-1; d_call: -; clone_size: -; cdr3_aa: CASGASQFF; cdr3_nt: TGTGCCAGCGGGGCCAGCCAGTTCTTC